This entry lists 4 T cell receptor beta chains sequenced from one sample in a study of cytomegalovirus exposure and HLA in healthy donors. Generated by immunoSEQ multiplex PCR, the TCRdb table keeps only in-frame clones and is missing some. This table holds about 130,000 clones, 89% found once. Sequencing used PBMCs. The receptor source for this set is a young woman in good health and CMV-seronegative.

The chain employs TRBV7-3 and TRBJ1-2, with a weak D call TRBD1 (5 bases). The V gene lost 5 bases and the J gene lost 5 bases, with 12 bases spanning the gap. The CDR3 totals 13 residues. Germline CDR1 and CDR2: SGHTA and FQGTGA. Here the CDR3 DNA reads TGTGCCAGCAGCCCAGGACACCTATATGGCTACACCTTC. This translates into CASSPGHLYGYTF.

The chain has TRBV5-4 and TRBJ1-6, with D perhaps TRBD1 (5 bases). The CDR3 extends over 14 amino acids. Looked up from germline, CDR1 is SGHNT and CDR2 is YYREEE (reference sequence). Trimming pared 5 bases from V and 4 bases from J, leaving 10 bases between. CDR3 amino acids: CASRTRQYNSPLHF. The CDR3 DNA sequence: TGTGCCAGCAGAACCCGACAGTATAATTCACCCCTCCACTTT.

The V call is TRBV14, the J call TRBJ2-5, with D unclear. In germline, CDR1 is SGHDN, CDR2 FVKESK. Trimming cost V 1 base and J 1 base, with 7 bases left between them. The CDR3 covers 14 residues. CDR3 loop: CASSQVQTQETQYF. In nucleotides, the CDR3 is TGTGCCAGCAGCCAAGTACAGACCCAAGAGACCCAGTACTTC.

This chain links TRBV7-7 with TRBJ2-2; no definite D call. Deletions cut 0 bases from V and 0 bases from J, with 8 bases between. This CDR3 contains 16 residues. Germline V gene sequence: CDR1 SSHAT, CDR2 FNYEAQ (reference sequence). For the CDR3, the DNA is TGTGCCAGCAGCTTAGCATGGGCAGCGAACACCGGGGAGCTGTTTTTT. Translation: CASSLAWAANTGELFF.